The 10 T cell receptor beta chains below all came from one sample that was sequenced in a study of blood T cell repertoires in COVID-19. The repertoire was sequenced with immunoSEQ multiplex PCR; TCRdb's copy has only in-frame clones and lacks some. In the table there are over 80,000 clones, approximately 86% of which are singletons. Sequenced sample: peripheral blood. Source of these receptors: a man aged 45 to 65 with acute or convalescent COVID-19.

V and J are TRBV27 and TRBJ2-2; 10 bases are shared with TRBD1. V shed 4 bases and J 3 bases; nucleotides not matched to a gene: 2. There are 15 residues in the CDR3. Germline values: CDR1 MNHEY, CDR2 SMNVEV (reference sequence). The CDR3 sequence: CASSWDRGYTGELFF. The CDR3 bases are TGTGCCAGCAGTTGGGACAGGGGCTACACCGGGGAGCTGTTTTTT.

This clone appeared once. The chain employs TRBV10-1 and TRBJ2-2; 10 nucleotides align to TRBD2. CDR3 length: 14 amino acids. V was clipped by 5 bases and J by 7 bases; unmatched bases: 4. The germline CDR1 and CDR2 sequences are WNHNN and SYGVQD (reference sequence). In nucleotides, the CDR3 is TGCGCCAGCAGTACTAGCGGGACGGGCGGGGAGCTGTTTTTT. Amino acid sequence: CASSTSGTGGELFF.

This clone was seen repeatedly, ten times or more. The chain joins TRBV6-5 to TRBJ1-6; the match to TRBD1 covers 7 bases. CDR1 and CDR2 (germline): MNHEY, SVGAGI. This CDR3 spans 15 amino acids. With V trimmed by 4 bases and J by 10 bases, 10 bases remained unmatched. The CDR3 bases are TGTGCCAGCAGTTCTTCTAGACAGGGACGATCACCCCTCCACTTT. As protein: CASSSSRQGRSPLHF.

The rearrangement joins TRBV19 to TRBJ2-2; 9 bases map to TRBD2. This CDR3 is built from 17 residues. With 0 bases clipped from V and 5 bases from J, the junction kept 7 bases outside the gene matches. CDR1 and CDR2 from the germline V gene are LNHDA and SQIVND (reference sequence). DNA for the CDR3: TGTGCCAGTAGTATAGATGCGGCGGGAGGGGGGACCGGGGAGCTGTTTTTT. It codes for CASSIDAAGGGTGELFF.

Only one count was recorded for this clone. The CDR3 DNA reads TGTGCCAGCAGCAAAAGAAGTGACAGGGGTTGCGAAAAACTGTTTTTT. Encoded protein: CASSKRSDRGCEKLFF. The chain joins TRBV21-1 to TRBJ1-4; the table's TRBD1 call for D was not verified on the DNA. TRBV21-1 is marked as a pseudogene. The CDR3 is made up of 16 amino acids.

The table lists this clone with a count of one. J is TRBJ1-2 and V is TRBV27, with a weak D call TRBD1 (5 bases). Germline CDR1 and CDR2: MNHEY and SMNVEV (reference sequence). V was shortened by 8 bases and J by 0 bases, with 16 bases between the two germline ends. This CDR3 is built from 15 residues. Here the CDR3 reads CASASRGTTNYGYTF. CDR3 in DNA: TGTGCCAGCGCCTCCCGGGGGACTACTAACTATGGCTACACCTTC.

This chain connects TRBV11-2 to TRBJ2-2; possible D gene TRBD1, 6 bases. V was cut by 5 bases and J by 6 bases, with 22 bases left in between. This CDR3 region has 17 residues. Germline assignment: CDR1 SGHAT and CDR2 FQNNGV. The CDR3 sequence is CASSRPRYSGDAGELFF. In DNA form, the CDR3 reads TGTGCCAGCAGCCGGCCGCGGTACTCAGGGGACGCCGGGGAGCTGTTTTTT.

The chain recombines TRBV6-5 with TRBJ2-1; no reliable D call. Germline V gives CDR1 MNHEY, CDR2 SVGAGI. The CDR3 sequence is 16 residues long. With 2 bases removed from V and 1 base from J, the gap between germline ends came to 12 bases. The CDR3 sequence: CASSYVSPPSYNEQFF. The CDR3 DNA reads TGTGCCAGCAGTTACGTCTCTCCTCCTTCCTACAATGAGCAGTTCTTC.

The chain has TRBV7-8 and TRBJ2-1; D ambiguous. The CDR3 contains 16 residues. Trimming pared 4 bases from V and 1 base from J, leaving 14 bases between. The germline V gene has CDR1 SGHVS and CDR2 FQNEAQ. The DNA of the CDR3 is TGTGCCAGCAGCTCTCCCTTTGGGCCTTCCTACAATGAGCAGTTCTTC. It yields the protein CASSSPFGPSYNEQFF.

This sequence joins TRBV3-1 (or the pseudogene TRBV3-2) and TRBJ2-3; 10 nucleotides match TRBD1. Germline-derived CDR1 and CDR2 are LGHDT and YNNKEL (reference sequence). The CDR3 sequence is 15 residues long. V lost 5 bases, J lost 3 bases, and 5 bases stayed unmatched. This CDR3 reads CASSYGTGDTDTQYF. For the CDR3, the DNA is TGTGCCAGCAGCTACGGGACAGGGGATACAGATACGCAGTATTTT.